One and the same sample provided the 21 T cell receptor beta chains below, sequenced in a study of cytomegalovirus exposure and HLA in healthy donors. The PCR employed 60 Vbeta primers together with 13 Jbeta primers. Method: immunoSEQ multiplex PCR; TCRdb's copy keeps in-frame clones and lacks some. The data contain 150,000 to 200,000 clones, more than 75% of them singletons. Sequencing was carried out using PBMCs. The receptors originated from a woman in her twenties or thirties in good health and CMV-seropositive.

In this sample, this clone turned up once. This chain joins TRBV5-4 and TRBJ1-3; D remains ambiguous. With 3 bases removed from V and 1 base from J, the gap between germline ends came to 8 bases. Germline values: CDR1 SGHNT, CDR2 YYREEE (reference sequence). The CDR3 consists of 14 residues. The chain's CDR3 is CASSWERSGNTIYF. The CDR3 DNA is TGTGCCAGCAGCTGGGAGAGGTCTGGAAACACCATATATTTT.

V is TRBV5-6 and J is TRBJ2-3; TRBD2 aligns across 9 bases. The CDR3 has 15 amino acids. In germline, CDR1 is SGHDT, CDR2 YYEEEE. V gave up 5 bases and J gave up 0 bases; unmatched junction bases: 4. CDR3 nucleotides: TGTGCCAGCAGATTAGCGGGGGAAAGCACAGATACGCAGTATTTT. This gives the protein CASRLAGESTDTQYF.

J is TRBJ1-2 and V is TRBV4-1; 8 bases line up with TRBD1. Germline CDR1 reads MGHRA; CDR2 reads YSYEKL. Trimming at V came to 3 bases and at J to 8 bases, leaving 17 bases not matched to a gene. The CDR3 consists of 17 residues. The CDR3 DNA follows: TGCGCCAGCAGCCATCTAGCCGGGGGCAGGGGGCAAAGAGGCTACACCTTC. Its protein product is CASSHLAGGRGQRGYTF.

This clone was observed a handful of times. The chain carries TRBV7-9 and TRBJ1-2; maybe TRBD1 (5 bases). Trimming shortened V by 6 bases and J by 7 bases, and 21 bases separated the two germline ends. CDR1 SEHNR and CDR2 FQNEAQ come from the germline V gene (reference sequence). The CDR3 loop spans 15 amino acids. The CDR3 DNA reads TGTGCCAGCAGGGGACGAGGTGGAGGGAAGCTTGGCTACACCTTC. The encoded protein is CASRGRGGGKLGYTF.

V is TRBV6-6 and J is TRBJ1-5; TRBD1 is a possible D gene (5 bases). This CDR3 is built from 16 residues. V gave up 5 bases and J gave up 1 base, with 15 bases separating them. Germline CDR1 MNHNY, CDR2 SVGAGI (reference sequence). This CDR3 reads CASSPPGGGSNQPQHF. The CDR3 coding sequence is TGTGCCAGCAGTCCCCCCGGGGGAGGAAGCAATCAGCCCCAGCATTTT.

This rearrangement joins TRBV4-1 to TRBJ1-6; D may be TRBD1 (6 bases). The CDR3 runs to 16 residues. Trimming removed 2 bases at V and 6 bases at J, with 14 bases between. Germline CDR1 reads MGHRA; CDR2 reads YSYEKL. CDR3 in DNA: TGCGCCAGCAGCCAACCCCGGGACACCCCTAATTCACCCCTCCACTTT. It translates to CASSQPRDTPNSPLHF.

V gene TRBV10-1 combines with J gene TRBJ1-3; D possibly corresponds to TRBD1 (5 bases). CDR3 length: 15 residues. Trimming stripped 5 bases from V and 0 bases from J, with 11 bases between. The germline gives CDR1 WNHNN, CDR2 SYGVQD (reference sequence). The CDR3 coding sequence is TGCGCCAGCAGTCCGGACATTCGCTCTGGAAACACCATATATTTT. Translation gives CASSPDIRSGNTIYF.

V usage is TRBV7-9 and J usage is TRBJ2-2, with 10 bases lining up with TRBD1. Losses at the gene ends were 3 bases for V and 5 bases for J; bases not matched to a gene: 6. The germline CDR1 and CDR2 sequences are SEHNR and FQNEAQ (reference sequence). The CDR3 extends over 16 amino acids. Written as DNA, the CDR3 is TGTGCCAGCAGCTTGGCCTCGGGACAGGGGACCGGGGAGCTGTTTTTT. This encodes CASSLASGQGTGELFF.

The chain combines TRBV28 with TRBJ1-1; unclear D gene. V dropped 7 bases and J dropped 0 bases, with 15 bases sitting between them. The length of the CDR3 is 15 residues. Germline values: CDR1 MDHEN, CDR2 SYDVKM. In DNA, the CDR3 is TGTGCCAGCACCCTGAGCGGTAATATGAACACTGAAGCTTTCTTT. Translating gives CASTLSGNMNTEAFF.

The chain carries TRBV6-1 and TRBJ1-1; weak D call: TRBD1 (6 bases). Trimming removed 1 base at V and 1 base at J, with 7 bases between. Germline CDR1 and CDR2: MNHNS and SASEGT. The CDR3 length is 14 residues. CDR3 residues: CASSEGTANTEAFF. In nucleotides, the CDR3 is TGTGCCAGCAGTGAAGGGACAGCGAACACTGAAGCTTTCTTT.

This clone was counted a few times. This chain connects TRBV7-3 to TRBJ2-2, with D perhaps TRBD1 (5 bases). V lost 1 base and J lost 2, with 11 bases in between. The CDR3 length is 16 residues. Germline values: CDR1 SGHTA, CDR2 FQGTGA. CDR3 sequence: CASSLIMGPNTGELFF. The CDR3 DNA sequence: TGTGCCAGCAGCTTAATAATGGGGCCTAACACCGGGGAGCTGTTTTTT.

The chain links TRBV6-5 to TRBJ2-2, with 9 bases fitting TRBD2. V was pared by 2 bases and J by 2 bases, with 3 bases of the junction left unmatched. CDR3 length equals 16 residues. Germline V CDR1 and CDR2: MNHEY, SVGAGI. The CDR3 loop is CASSYAGGGNTGELFF. The CDR3 nucleotides read TGTGCCAGCAGTTACGCGGGGGGGGGAAACACCGGGGAGCTGTTTTTT.

The chain joins TRBV6-5 to TRBJ2-7; 9 bases align to TRBD1. Germline CDR1 and CDR2: MNHEY and SVGAGI. Germline trimming cut 0 bases from V and 4 bases from J; bases unmatched to any gene: 4. The length of the CDR3 is 15 residues. This CDR3 reads CASSYSRTGVYEQYF. CDR3 coding DNA: TGTGCCAGCAGTTACTCCCGGACAGGGGTTTACGAGCAGTACTTC.

This clone showed up just once. The chain links TRBV19 to TRBJ1-2; D uncertain. Trimming removed 7 bases at V and 1 base at J, with 13 bases between. Germline CDR1 and CDR2: LNHDA and SQIVND (reference sequence). The length of the CDR3 is 14 residues. As DNA, the CDR3 is TGTGCCAGTAATCAATGGGCAGTTAACTATGGCTACACCTTC. It specifies CASNQWAVNYGYTF.

The chain carries TRBV6-1 and TRBJ2-7; 9 bases are a match to TRBD1. Germline-derived CDR1 and CDR2 are MNHNS and SASEGT. V lost 4 bases, J lost 4 bases, and 5 bases stayed unmatched. This CDR3 is 14 amino acids long. The CDR3 sequence: CASSVDRGSYEQYF. In DNA, the CDR3 is TGTGCCAGCAGTGTGGACAGGGGTAGTTACGAGCAGTACTTC.

This chain's CDR3 is CASSVGQTYEQYF. The CDR3 DNA sequence: TGTGCCAGCAGCGTTGGACAGACCTACGAGCAGTACTTC. The V gene is TRBV6-1, the J gene TRBJ2-7, with TRBD1 as a possible D gene (6 bases). The germline V gene encodes CDR1 MNHNS and CDR2 SASEGT. CDR3 size: 13 residues. The V end lost 6 bases, the J end lost 2 bases, and 11 bases lay between the germline ends.

This clone was observed a handful of times. The CDR3 sequence: CASSLMAGGVGNSPLHF. CDR3 DNA sequence: TGTGCCAGCAGCCTAATGGCTGGGGGGGTTGGAAATTCACCCCTCCACTTT. This sequence joins TRBV14 and TRBJ1-6; weak D call: TRBD1 (5 bases). This CDR3 has 17 residues. From germline, CDR1 is SGHDN and CDR2 FVKESK. V lost 4 bases to trimming and J lost 7 bases, with 20 bases between them.

The chain carries TRBV6-5 and TRBJ2-7, with 8 bases that match TRBD2. Per the germline V gene, CDR1 is MNHEY and CDR2 is SVGAGI. The CDR3 length is 14 residues. Losses at the gene ends were 6 bases for V and 0 bases for J; bases not matched to a gene: 4. The CDR3 sequence is CASSTSGSSYEQYF. CDR3 sequence (DNA): TGTGCCAGCAGCACTAGCGGAAGCTCCTACGAGCAGTACTTC.

V and J are TRBV18 and TRBJ1-5, with D perhaps matching TRBD1 (5 bases). The germline V gene has CDR1 KGHSH and CDR2 LQKENI. The CDR3 is made up of 16 amino acids. V lost 3 bases and J lost 1, with 13 bases in between. CDR3 protein: CASSPTLTESNQPQHF. The DNA for the CDR3 is TGTGCCAGCTCACCCACCCTGACAGAAAGCAATCAGCCCCAGCATTTT.

The chain combines TRBV7-6 with TRBJ1-1; the match to TRBD1 covers 7 bases. Trimming removed 2 bases from V and 3 bases from J; junction bases left unmatched: 3. There are 14 residues in the CDR3. Looked up from germline, CDR1 is SGHVS and CDR2 is FNYEAQ. The CDR3 here is CASSLQGVDTEAFF. The CDR3 nucleotides are TGTGCCAGCAGCTTACAGGGGGTAGACACTGAAGCTTTCTTT.

The V gene is TRBV30, the J gene TRBJ2-7, with 12 bases that match TRBD2. J gave up 2 bases and V 1 base, and 6 bases lay outside the gene matches. CDR3 length: 16 residues. Germline CDR1 and CDR2: GTSNPN and SVGIG (reference sequence). The CDR3 loop is CAWSAGLAGKTYEQYF. CDR3 in DNA: TGTGCCTGGAGTGCCGGACTAGCGGGGAAAACCTACGAGCAGTACTTC.